Listed here are 25 T cell receptor beta chains from one sample, sequenced in a study of T cells in Graves' hyperthyroidism and ophthalmopathy. TCR beta CDR3 sequences were amplified from RNA transcripts. The HTBI primer set served for first-round RT-PCR of the TCR CDR3. TCRdb reprocessed the multiplex PCR reads with MiXCR, giving one entry per CDR3 protein. The table shows over 700,000 distinct CDR3 sequences, with about 19% occurring only once. The sequencing input was blood. These receptors originate from a woman aged 45-65 years with Graves' hyperthyroidism that later progressed to Graves' ophthalmopathy.

This clonotype was seen many times. This chain links TRBV20-1 with TRBJ1-1; tentative D call: TRBD1 (6 bases). The CDR3 spans 13 residues. CDR1 is DFQATT and CDR2 is SNEGSKA in the germline V gene (reference sequence). The CDR3 region is CSGRDTLNTEAFF. For the CDR3, the DNA is TGCAGCGGCCGGGACACTTTGAACACTGAAGCTTTCTTT.

The chain uses TRBV3-1 and TRBJ2-4; weak D call: TRBD1 (6 bases). The germline gives CDR1 LGHDT, CDR2 YNNKEL (reference sequence). Trimming shortened V by 3 bases and J by 5 bases, and 14 bases separated the two germline ends. CDR3 length equals 15 residues. The CDR3, as DNA: TGTGCCAGCAGCCAGCCGGCAGGGGCCGAAAACATTCAGTACTTC. This translates into CASSQPAGAENIQYF.

The chain links TRBV3-1 to TRBJ1-2; 9 nucleotides line up with TRBD1. The V and J ends lost 3 bases and 2 bases, in that order; junction bases with no gene match: 4. The length of the CDR3 is 15 residues. The germline V gene has CDR1 LGHDT and CDR2 YNNKEL (reference sequence). CDR3 sequence: CASSQWGQGNYGYTF. In DNA form, the CDR3 reads TGTGCCAGCAGCCAGTGGGGACAGGGAAACTATGGCTACACCTTC.

This clonotype came up many times. The gene calls are TRBV10-3 and TRBJ2-7, with TRBD1 as a possible D gene (5 bases). Per germline, CDR1 ENHRY and CDR2 SYGVKD. The CDR3 covers 15 residues. Trimming stripped 3 bases from V and 1 base from J, with 13 bases between. The CDR3 sequence: CAISELWTFSYEQYF. As DNA, the CDR3 is TGTGCCATCAGTGAACTTTGGACATTTTCCTACGAGCAGTACTTC.

The sample holds many counts of this clonotype. This rearrangement joins TRBV30 to TRBJ2-3; tentative D call: TRBD2 (5 bases). Germline V gene sequence: CDR1 GTSNPN, CDR2 SVGIG (reference sequence). This CDR3 region has 14 residues. Trimming took off 4 bases at V and 7 bases at J, with 18 bases between the two ends. The CDR3 is CAWKDGVGVNTQYF. For the CDR3, the DNA is TGTGCCTGGAAGGATGGGGTGGGAGTGAATACGCAGTATTTT.

The rearrangement joins TRBV3-1 to TRBJ2-5, with a possible D match to TRBD1 (6 bases). V was shortened by 1 base and J by 5 bases, with 23 bases between the two germline ends. Germline loops: CDR1 LGHDT, CDR2 YNNKEL (reference sequence). The CDR3 extends over 18 amino acids. The CDR3 bases are TGTGCCAGCAGCCAAGTAGTATTTCAGGGACATCCTATGGAGACCCAGTACTTC. It is translated as CASSQVVFQGHPMETQYF.

This clonotype turned up a few times. The gene calls are TRBV6-6 and TRBJ2-5, with no clear D. The CDR3 spans 13 residues. Trimming cost V 2 bases and J 5 bases, with 9 bases left between them. Germline CDR1 and CDR2: MNHNY and SVGAGI (reference sequence). The DNA for the CDR3 is TGTGCCAGCAGTTACGGGGTGGGGGAGACCCAGTACTTC. Protein product: CASSYGVGETQYF.

The V gene is TRBV12-3 or TRBV12-4, the J gene TRBJ1-1; D is unresolved. V lost 1 base and J lost 5, with 14 bases in between. CDR3 length: 15 residues. As DNA, the CDR3 is TGTGCCAGCAGTTTAGGGCCGGGAATAGGAACTGAAGCTTTCTTT. Protein sequence: CASSLGPGIGTEAFF.

This clonotype was seen at least ten times. The chain joins TRBV5-1 to TRBJ1-1; TRBD1 matches 8 bases. CDR1 is SGHRS, CDR2 YFSETQ, per germline. This CDR3 region has 14 residues. The V and J ends lost 5 bases and 1 base, in that order; junction bases with no gene match: 4. The CDR3 protein is CASRRDRQNTEAFF. In DNA, the CDR3 is TGCGCCAGCAGACGGGACAGGCAGAACACTGAAGCTTTCTTT.

In its sample, this clonotype was seen many times. One end of the junction fails to match germline, which may point to a read error. This sequence joins TRBV7-7 and TRBJ2-5, with 7 nucleotides matching TRBD1. The CDR3 has 13 residues. Germline lookup yields CDR1 SSHAT and CDR2 FNYEAQ (reference sequence). In DNA form, the CDR3 reads TGTGCTAGCAGCCAGACAGGGTCAGAGACCCAGTACTTC. Protein product: CASSQTGSETQYF.

The chain employs TRBV7-8 and TRBJ1-5; TRBD1 is a possible D gene (6 bases). CDR1 is SGHVS, CDR2 FQNEAQ, per germline. CDR3 length: 14 amino acids. The germline V and J ends were trimmed by 2 bases and 5 bases, with 10 bases remaining between them. Here the CDR3 DNA reads TGTGCCAGCAGCTTACCGGGACAATATCAGCCCCAGCATTTT. Its translation is CASSLPGQYQPQHF.

This clonotype was detected many times. The rearrangement joins TRBV11-1 to TRBJ2-3, with D perhaps being TRBD1 or TRBD2 (5 bases each). V lost 0 bases to trimming and J lost 5 bases, with 15 bases between them. Germline V gene sequence: CDR1 SGHAT, CDR2 FQDESV (reference sequence). The CDR3 covers 16 residues. DNA for the CDR3: TGTGCCAGCAGCTTAGCGGGGGAACGACTTGGAGATACGCAGTATTTT. It yields the protein CASSLAGERLGDTQYF. Supplemented by reference TRBV11-1 and TRBJ2-3, the full variable domain reads EAEVAQSPRYKITEKSQAVAFWCDPISGHATLYWYRQILGQGPELLVQFQDESVVDDSQLPKDRFSAERLKGVDSTLKIQPAELGDSAMYLCASSLAGERLGDTQYFGPGTRLTVL.

In the case of this clonotype: Germline is not matched at one junction end, which may reflect a read error. The genes are TRBV2 and TRBJ2-5; 11 bases are a match to TRBD2. Germline CDR1 is SNHLY and CDR2 is FYNNEI. This CDR3 has 16 amino acids. This CDR3 reads CASRDLAGGALRTQCF. The CDR3 DNA is TGTGCCAGCAGGGATCTAGCGGGGGGCGCTCTACGGACCCAGTGCTTC.

This clonotype was counted many times. The rearrangement joins TRBV12-3 or TRBV12-4 to TRBJ2-1; TRBD1 might be the D (6 bases). The CDR3 totals 16 residues. V gave up 7 bases and J gave up 0 bases, with 16 bases separating them. Here the CDR3 DNA reads TGTGCCAGCATCCTCCAAGGACAGAGCTCCTACAATGAGCAGTTCTTC. Encoded protein: CASILQGQSSYNEQFF.

This clonotype was seen a few times. The genes are TRBV7-9 and TRBJ1-1; D is unresolved. Looked up from germline, CDR1 is SEHNR and CDR2 is FQNEAQ (reference sequence). This CDR3 contains 14 residues. The germline V and J ends were trimmed by 5 bases and 1 base, with 11 bases remaining between them. The CDR3 DNA follows: TGTGCCAGCAGCGATCCGGGCCAGAACACTGAAGCTTTCTTT. Amino acid sequence: CASSDPGQNTEAFF.

This clonotype appeared many times. The chain combines TRBV20-1 with TRBJ2-5, with 7 bases lining up with TRBD1. The CDR3 sequence is 15 residues long. Germline CDR1 and CDR2: DFQATT and SNEGSKA (reference sequence). Unmatched junction bases numbered 11, after V lost 6 bases and J lost 1 base. The CDR3 DNA reads as TGCAGTGCAACTCACCCCCGGGACAGCCAAGAGACCCAGTACTTC. Translated: CSATHPRDSQETQYF.

This clonotype came up a few times. V gene TRBV6-2 or TRBV6-3 combines with J gene TRBJ1-4; D uncertain. Germline V gene sequence: CDR1 MNHEY, CDR2 SVGEGT. V was shortened by 2 bases and J by 8 bases, with 15 bases between the two germline ends. This CDR3 is 15 amino acids long. This CDR3 reads CASSYIAQVEEKLFF. CDR3 coding DNA: TGTGCCAGCAGTTACATTGCCCAGGTTGAGGAAAAACTGTTTTTT.

This clonotype was detected a few times. The chain carries TRBV6-1 and TRBJ2-1, with D perhaps TRBD1 (5 bases). Trimming pared 2 bases from V and 15 bases from J, leaving 17 bases between. The CDR3 runs 13 residues. Germline V gene sequence: CDR1 MNHNS, CDR2 SASEGT. CDR3 in DNA: TGTGCCAGCAGTGAACAAGCCAGGGCCAGGCGGTTCTTC. Protein product: CASSEQARARRFF.

This clonotype was picked up many times. V and J are TRBV18 and TRBJ2-1; 9 bases map to TRBD1. The CDR3 consists of 15 residues. CDR1 is KGHSH, CDR2 LQKENI, per germline. The junction had 5 bases not matched to a gene; V was cut back by 3 bases and J by 5 bases. CDR3 in DNA: TGTGCCAGCTCACCTTCCGGGACAGGGAACAATGAGCAGTTCTTC. Its translation is CASSPSGTGNNEQFF.

This clonotype appeared a few times. The J gene is TRBJ1-2, the V gene TRBV5-1, with 11 nucleotides matching TRBD1. V gave up 4 bases and J gave up 3 bases; unmatched junction bases: 8. CDR1 SGHRS and CDR2 YFSETQ come from the germline V gene. CDR3 length: 16 residues. The DNA of the CDR3 is TGCGCCAGCAGCGATCCGGGACAGGGGGGCGACTATGGCTACACCTTC. Translation: CASSDPGQGGDYGYTF. Full variable domain (rest looked up from reference TRBV5-1 and TRBJ1-2): KAGVTQTPRYLIKTRGQQVTLSCSPISGHRSVSWYQQTPGQGLQFLFEYFSETQRNKGNFPGRFSGRQFSNSRSEMNVSTLELGDSALYLCASSDPGQGGDYGYTFGSGTRLTVV.

V and J are TRBV19 and TRBJ1-5; TRBD1 is a possible D gene (5 bases). The germline V and J ends were trimmed by 8 bases and 3 bases, with 20 bases remaining between them. CDR1 and CDR2 (germline): LNHDA, SQIVND (reference sequence). This CDR3 is 16 amino acids long. The CDR3 loop reads CASVMGGTVYNQPQHF. The CDR3 coding sequence is TGTGCCAGTGTAATGGGGGGTACAGTCTACAATCAGCCCCAGCATTTT.

V gene TRBV27 combines with J gene TRBJ1-5, with D possibly matching TRBD1 (6 bases). The V end lost 8 bases, the J end lost 2 bases, and 22 bases lay between the germline ends. CDR1 is MNHEY, CDR2 SMNVEV, per germline (reference sequence). This CDR3 is 17 amino acids long. The CDR3 sequence: CASAPSGTLGGNQPQHF. CDR3 coding DNA: TGTGCCAGCGCACCATCCGGGACACTGGGTGGCAATCAGCCCCAGCATTTT.

This clonotype was recorded at least ten times. The V call is TRBV27, the J call TRBJ1-2; no firm D call. Germline CDR1 is MNHEY and CDR2 is SMNVEV (reference sequence). This CDR3 region has 13 residues. Deletions cut 7 bases from V and 2 bases from J, with 11 bases between. CDR3 sequence (DNA): TGTGCCAGCAAGGACGGCCGAAACTATGGCTACACCTTC. Translated: CASKDGRNYGYTF.

The chain joins TRBV12-3 or TRBV12-4 to TRBJ1-5, with D unresolved. Trimming shortened V by 10 bases and J by 4 bases, and 14 bases separated the two germline ends. This CDR3 comprises 13 residues. The CDR3 loop is CATRTDINQPQHF. CDR3 in DNA: TGTGCCACCCGGACGGATATTAATCAGCCCCAGCATTTT.

The genes are TRBV6-9 and TRBJ2-2, with D perhaps TRBD1 (6 bases). The V end lost 2 bases, the J end lost 3 bases, and 7 bases lay between the germline ends. The CDR3 is 14 residues long. CDR1 is MNHGY and CDR2 is SVAAGI in the germline V gene. Here the CDR3 reads CASSYNRDTGELFF. The DNA of the CDR3 is TGTGCCAGCAGTTATAACAGGGACACCGGGGAGCTGTTTTTT.